One and the same sample provided the 20 T cell receptor beta chains below, sequenced in a study of human T cells and chemical hapten exposure. From the RACE reads, TCRdb called clonotypes with MiXCR, one entry per CDR3 protein. The table lists around 130,000 distinct CDR3 sequences, 10% to 12% of them singletons. Time point: patch test 3, about 24 weeks after DPC sensitization. Treatment given: therapeutic diphenylcyclopropenone sensitization with weekly scalp DPC. This sample comprised whole blood, obtained in connection with sensitization to the hapten diphenylcyclopropenone (DPC). The receptors were sampled from a woman aged 45 to 65 with alopecia areata. Some clones in this sample may be carry-over from other donors' samples.

The chain is built from TRBV27 and TRBJ2-7; D is perhaps TRBD1 or TRBD2 (6 bases each). Germline values: CDR1 MNHEY, CDR2 SMNVEV (reference sequence). The V and J ends lost 2 bases and 7 bases respectively, with 9 bases between them. The CDR3 contains 12 residues. CDR3 loop: CASSLRGREQYF. The DNA of the CDR3 is TGTGCCAGCAGTTTAAGGGGGAGGGAGCAGTACTTC.

Many counts were recorded for this clonotype. CDR3 nucleotide sequence: TGCGCCAGCAGCCAAGATCAGGCCTGGGGAGCAGCGGGCCCTGATACGCAGTATTTT. Amino acid sequence: CASSQDQAWGAAGPDTQYF. This chain uses TRBV4-3 with TRBJ2-3; D perhaps matches TRBD2 (6 bases). The CDR3 sequence is 19 residues long. Germline loops: CDR1 LGHNA, CDR2 YSLEER. The V end lost 0 bases, the J end lost 6 bases, and 25 bases lay between the germline ends.

The chain uses TRBV2 and TRBJ2-2; the D gene is possibly TRBD2 (7 bases). CDR1 is SNHLY and CDR2 is FYNNEI in the germline V gene. There are 13 residues in the CDR3. V lost 7 bases, J lost 6 bases, and 12 bases lay in between. CDR3 coding DNA: TGTGCCAGCACCCCGGGGGGCGCCGGGGAGCTGTTTTTT. Translation gives CASTPGGAGELFF. The variable domain in full, completed from reference TRBV2 and TRBJ2-2, reads EPEVTQTPSHQVTQMGQEVILRCVPISNHLYFYWYRQILGQKVEFLVSFYNNEISEKSEIFDDQFSVERPDGSNFTLKIRSTKLEDSAMYFCASTPGGAGELFFGEGSRLTVL.

The rearrangement uses TRBV5-1 and TRBJ1-6; 7 nucleotides align to TRBD1. Germline CDR1 SGHRS, CDR2 YFSETQ. The CDR3 length is 14 residues. V shed 2 bases and J 7 bases; nucleotides not matched to a gene: 3. For the CDR3, the DNA is TGCGCCAGCAGCTTTCCGGACAGGAATTCACCCCTCCACTTT. Amino acids: CASSFPDRNSPLHF.

The table lists this clonotype with a few counts. The chain joins TRBV6-2 or TRBV6-3 to TRBJ1-5, with TRBD1 identical over 7 bases. Unmatched junction bases numbered 18, after V lost 7 bases and J lost 6 bases. There are 17 residues in the CDR3. Germline CDR1 and CDR2: MNHEY and SVGEGT. The DNA of the CDR3 is TGTGCCAGCACGAAGGGGGCAGGAGGAATCATCAGTCAGCCCCAGCATTTT. It encodes CASTKGAGGIISQPQHF.

The chain employs TRBV9 and TRBJ2-1; 11 nucleotides match TRBD2. The CDR3 spans 16 residues. Unmatched junction bases numbered 8, after V lost 4 bases and J lost 5 bases. The germline V gene encodes CDR1 SGDLS and CDR2 YYNGEE. This CDR3 is CASSFAGLAVDNEQFF. In nucleotides, the CDR3 is TGTGCCAGCAGCTTTGCGGGACTAGCGGTGGACAATGAGCAGTTCTTC. Together with reference TRBV9 and TRBJ2-1, the CDR3 gives the full variable domain: DSGVTQTPKHLITATGQRVTLRCSPRSGDLSVYWYQQSLDQGLQFLIQYYNGEERAKGNILERFSAQQFPDLHSELNLSSLELGDSALYFCASSFAGLAVDNEQFFGPGTRLTVL.

This clonotype was counted ten times or more. The genes are TRBV29-1 and TRBJ2-1; the match to TRBD2 covers 7 bases. CDR1 SQVTM and CDR2 ANQGSEA come from the germline V gene. V lost 3 bases to trimming and J lost 10 bases; unmatched junction nucleotides: 6. The CDR3 is 12 amino acids. CDR3: CSVDPSGNEQFF. The CDR3 DNA reads as TGCAGCGTTGACCCCAGCGGGAACGAGCAGTTCTTC.

This chain joins TRBV12-3 or TRBV12-4 and TRBJ2-1; the D gene is possibly TRBD2 (6 bases). Trimming left V 3 bases short and J 6 bases short, with 15 bases between. The CDR3 is 15 residues long. For the CDR3, the DNA is TGTGCCAGCAGTTTGGCAGGGACTCATGGCAATGAGCAGTTCTTC. This codes for CASSLAGTHGNEQFF.

The chain employs TRBV6-1 and TRBJ2-2; the match to TRBD2 covers 9 bases. J gave up 4 bases and V 0 bases, and 0 bases lay outside the gene matches. Germline lookup yields CDR1 MNHNS and CDR2 SASEGT. CDR3 length: 15 residues. CDR3 amino acids: CASSEAAGGTGELFF. The DNA for the CDR3 is TGTGCCAGCAGTGAAGCAGCGGGGGGCACCGGGGAGCTGTTTTTT.

The V gene is TRBV6-5, the J gene TRBJ1-6; the D gene is possibly TRBD1 (6 bases). This CDR3 region has 15 residues. Germline assignment: CDR1 MNHEY and CDR2 SVGAGI. V was trimmed by 2 bases and J by 10 bases, leaving 15 bases between them. The CDR3 protein is CASSYEGHLRSPLHF. CDR3 in DNA: TGTGCCAGCAGTTACGAGGGACATCTCAGGTCACCCCTCCACTTT.

This sequence joins TRBV29-1 and TRBJ2-3; TRBD2 might be the D (6 bases). Germline V gene sequence: CDR1 SQVTM, CDR2 ANQGSEA. V lost 0 bases, J lost 0 bases, and 16 bases lay in between. This CDR3 contains 17 residues. This chain's CDR3 is CSVEDIPEGSSTDTQYF. The CDR3 DNA is TGCAGCGTTGAAGATATCCCGGAGGGATCGAGCACAGATACGCAGTATTTT.

The V gene is TRBV7-2, the J gene TRBJ2-1, with TRBD1 matching 8 bases. The germline CDR1 and CDR2 sequences are SGHTA and FQGNSA. CDR3 length equals 16 residues. Trimming cost V 1 base and J 7 bases; bases outside gene matches: 9. The CDR3 DNA reads as TGTGCCAGCAGCTTAGGGGTGGACAGGGTGAGGAATGAGCAGTTCTTC. It specifies CASSLGVDRVRNEQFF.

There are a few counts of this clonotype. The genes are TRBV18 and TRBJ2-1; TRBD2 matches at 9 bases. CDR1 is KGHSH, CDR2 LQKENI, per germline. This CDR3 has 17 amino acids. V gave up 3 bases and J gave up 5 bases; unmatched junction bases: 11. DNA of the CDR3: TGTGCCAGCTCACCGGTGGCTAGCGGGACTATAAACAATGAGCAGTTCTTC. Its protein product is CASSPVASGTINNEQFF.

This clonotype was counted many times. V and J are TRBV29-1 and TRBJ2-5; 9 bases agree with TRBD2. CDR3 length: 15 residues. Losses at the gene ends were 3 bases for V and 4 bases for J; bases not matched to a gene: 9. Germline CDR1 and CDR2: SQVTM and ANQGSEA. The DNA of the CDR3 is TGCAGCGTTGATAGTAGCGGGAGAGTTACAGAGACCCAGTACTTC. Encoded protein: CSVDSSGRVTETQYF.

The rearrangement uses TRBV7-7 and TRBJ2-7; the D gene is possibly TRBD1 (6 bases). The CDR3 consists of 14 residues. Trimming removed 3 bases from V and 6 bases from J, with 15 bases in between. Germline CDR1 is SSHAT and CDR2 is FNYEAQ (reference sequence). For the CDR3, the DNA is TGTGCCAGCAGCTTGACAGGCCCCCCCTCCGAGCAGTACTTC. This codes for CASSLTGPPSEQYF.

This chain connects TRBV12-3 or TRBV12-4 to TRBJ2-1; 7 bases agree with TRBD2. The CDR3 is 18 residues long. After removal of 7 bases from V and 5 bases from J, the junction contained 20 bases not matched to a gene. As DNA, the CDR3 is TGTGCCAGCACCCCTAGCTCCCGGGGTTGGGGGGGTAACAATGAGCAGTTCTTC. Translated, it gives CASTPSSRGWGGNNEQFF.

In its sample, this clonotype was seen many times. The genes are TRBV4-1 and TRBJ2-1; 11 nucleotides match TRBD2. CDR1 is MGHRA and CDR2 is YSYEKL in the germline V gene. This CDR3 contains 15 residues. After removal of 4 bases from V and 4 bases from J, the junction contained 3 bases not matched to a gene. The CDR3 DNA is TGCGCCAGCAGCCCGGGACTAGCGGCTTACAATGAGCAGTTCTTC. Translation gives CASSPGLAAYNEQFF.

Many counts were recorded for this clonotype. DNA for the CDR3: TGTGCCAGCAGCCCCGGACGCTCCTACGAGCAGTACTTC. Translation: CASSPGRSYEQYF. This chain uses TRBV7-2 with TRBJ2-7, with no clear D. Trimming took off 5 bases at V and 0 bases at J, with 8 bases between the two ends. This CDR3 spans 13 amino acids. Germline V lookup: CDR1 SGHTA, CDR2 FQGNSA.

The chain joins TRBV20-1 to TRBJ2-6; TRBD1 might be the D (6 bases). The V end lost 6 bases, the J end lost 2 bases, and 14 bases lay between the germline ends. The CDR3 contains 15 residues. CDR1 and CDR2 (germline): DFQATT, SNEGSKA (reference sequence). The CDR3 here is CSAPEQGTGANVLTF. CDR3 DNA: TGCAGTGCCCCCGAACAGGGTACTGGGGCCAACGTCCTGACTTTC.

This clonotype has more than one count but fewer than ten. The chain has TRBV12-3 or TRBV12-4 and TRBJ1-2; 12 nucleotides agree with TRBD1. This CDR3 is 14 amino acids long. Unmatched junction bases numbered 2, after V lost 5 bases and J lost 4 bases. The CDR3 bases are TGTGCCAGCAGTGGGACAGGGGGCGGCTATGGCTACACCTTC. This codes for CASSGTGGGYGYTF.